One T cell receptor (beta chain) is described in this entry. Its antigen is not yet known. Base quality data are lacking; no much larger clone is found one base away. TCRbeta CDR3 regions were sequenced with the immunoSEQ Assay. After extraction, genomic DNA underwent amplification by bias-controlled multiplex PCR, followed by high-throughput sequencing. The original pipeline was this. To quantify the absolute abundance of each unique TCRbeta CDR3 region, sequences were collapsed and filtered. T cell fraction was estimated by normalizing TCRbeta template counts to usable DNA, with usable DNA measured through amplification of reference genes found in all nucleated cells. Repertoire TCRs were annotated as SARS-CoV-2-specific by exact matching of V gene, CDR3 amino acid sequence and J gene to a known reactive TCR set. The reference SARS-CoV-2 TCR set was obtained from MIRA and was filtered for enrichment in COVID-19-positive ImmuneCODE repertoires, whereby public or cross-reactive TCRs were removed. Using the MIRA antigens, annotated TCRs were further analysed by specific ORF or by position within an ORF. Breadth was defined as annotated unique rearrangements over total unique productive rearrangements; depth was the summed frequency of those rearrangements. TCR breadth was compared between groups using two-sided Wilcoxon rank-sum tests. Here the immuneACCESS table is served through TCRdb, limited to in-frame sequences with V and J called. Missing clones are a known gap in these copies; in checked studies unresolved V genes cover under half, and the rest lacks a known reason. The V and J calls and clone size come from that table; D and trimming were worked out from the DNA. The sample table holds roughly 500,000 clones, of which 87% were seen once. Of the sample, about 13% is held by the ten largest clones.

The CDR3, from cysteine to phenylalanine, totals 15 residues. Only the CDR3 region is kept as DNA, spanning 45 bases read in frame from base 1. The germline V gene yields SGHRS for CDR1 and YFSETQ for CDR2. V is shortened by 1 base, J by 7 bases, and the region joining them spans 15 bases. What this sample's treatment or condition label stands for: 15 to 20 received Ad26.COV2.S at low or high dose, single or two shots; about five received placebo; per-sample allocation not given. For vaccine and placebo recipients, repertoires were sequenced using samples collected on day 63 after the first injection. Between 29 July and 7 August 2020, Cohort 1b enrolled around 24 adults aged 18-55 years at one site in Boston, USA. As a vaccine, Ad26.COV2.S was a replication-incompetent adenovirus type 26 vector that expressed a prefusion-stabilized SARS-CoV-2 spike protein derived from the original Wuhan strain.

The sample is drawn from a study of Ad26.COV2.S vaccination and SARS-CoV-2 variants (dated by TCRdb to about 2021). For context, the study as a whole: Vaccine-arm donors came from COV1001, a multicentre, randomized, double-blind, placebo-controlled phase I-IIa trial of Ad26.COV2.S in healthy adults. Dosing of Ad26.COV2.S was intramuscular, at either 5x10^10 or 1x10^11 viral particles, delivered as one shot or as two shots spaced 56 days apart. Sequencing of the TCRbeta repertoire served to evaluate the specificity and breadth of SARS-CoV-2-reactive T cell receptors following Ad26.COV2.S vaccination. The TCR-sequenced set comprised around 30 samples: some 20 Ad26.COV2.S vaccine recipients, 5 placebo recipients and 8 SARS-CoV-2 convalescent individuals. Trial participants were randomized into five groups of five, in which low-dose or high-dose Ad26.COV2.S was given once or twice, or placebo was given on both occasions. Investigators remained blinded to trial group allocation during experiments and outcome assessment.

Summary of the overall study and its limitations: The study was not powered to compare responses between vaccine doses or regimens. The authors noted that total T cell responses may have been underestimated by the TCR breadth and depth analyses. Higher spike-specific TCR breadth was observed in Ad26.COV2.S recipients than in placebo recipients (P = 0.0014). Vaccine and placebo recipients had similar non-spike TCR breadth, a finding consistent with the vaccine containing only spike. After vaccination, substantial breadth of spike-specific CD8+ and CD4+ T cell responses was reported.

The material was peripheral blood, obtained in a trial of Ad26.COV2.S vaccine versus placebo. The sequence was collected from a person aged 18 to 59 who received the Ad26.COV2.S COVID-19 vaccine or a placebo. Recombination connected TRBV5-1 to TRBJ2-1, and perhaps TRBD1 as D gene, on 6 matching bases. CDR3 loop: CASSLSGAQVNEQFF. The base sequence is TGCGCCAGCAGCTTGTCAGGGGCTCAAGTGAATGAGCAGTTCTTC.